Presented here are 29 T cell receptor beta chains from one specimen sequenced in a study of OX40 agonist ivuxolimab in advanced cancers. Sequencing was performed with immunoSEQ multiplex PCR; in TCRdb, only in-frame clones are kept and a portion is missing. The sample contains tens of thousands of clones, 92% of which appear only once. The sequenced sample was CD4+ or CD8+ T cells sorted from blood, obtained in a trial of the OX40 agonist ivuxolimab. Every receptor here comes from an adult with an advanced solid tumor such as melanoma, head and neck, liver or kidney cancer.

The genes are TRBV27 and TRBJ2-1; no clear D. The V gene lost 2 bases and the J gene lost 8 bases, with 16 bases spanning the gap. The CDR3 spans 15 residues. Germline V gene sequence: CDR1 MNHEY, CDR2 SMNVEV (reference sequence). CDR3 DNA: TGTGCCAGCAGTTTAGTGATATCTAGGTTGGATGAGCAGTTCTTC. Protein: CASSLVISRLDEQFF.

The chain uses TRBV14 and TRBJ1-1; D is unclear. Trimming cost V 3 bases and J 5 bases, with 13 bases left between them. Germline CDR1 SGHDN, CDR2 FVKESK. This CDR3 is 14 amino acids long. The CDR3 loop is CASSHLYRETEAFF. The CDR3 region has the DNA TGTGCCAGCAGCCACCTCTATCGGGAGACTGAAGCTTTCTTT. The full variable domain, with the rest looked up from reference TRBV14 and TRBJ1-1, is EAGVTQFPSHSVIEKGQTVTLRCDPISGHDNLYWYRRVMGKEIKFLLHFVKESKQDESGMPNNRFLAERTGGTYSTLKVQPAELEDSGVYFCASSHLYRETEAFFGQGTRLTVV.

The chain uses TRBV6-4 and TRBJ2-3, with D uncertain. Trimming took 0 bases from V and 2 from J, leaving 3 bases between them. Germline CDR1 and CDR2: MRHNA and SNTAGT. The CDR3 loop spans 13 amino acids. CDR3 DNA sequence: TGTGCCAGCAGTGACTCTCACACAGATACGCAGTATTTT. Amino acid sequence: CASSDSHTDTQYF.

V is TRBV14 and J is TRBJ1-2, with D tentatively TRBD1 (6 bases). V was pared by 5 bases and J by 4 bases, with 20 bases between. This CDR3 region has 16 residues. Germline V gene lookup returns CDR1 SGHDN and CDR2 FVKESK. This CDR3 reads CASSAFSRTAIYGYTF. As DNA, the CDR3 is TGTGCCAGCAGCGCCTTCTCCAGGACAGCCATCTATGGCTACACCTTC.

The chain links TRBV2 to TRBJ2-1; 7 nucleotides line up with TRBD2. Germline-derived CDR1 and CDR2 are SNHLY and FYNNEI. The CDR3 length is 15 residues. The trim removed 5 bases at V and 3 bases at J, leaving 7 bases unmatched. The CDR3 here is CASSLREVNYNEQFF. CDR3 nucleotide sequence: TGTGCCAGCAGTTTACGGGAGGTCAACTACAATGAGCAGTTCTTC.

The chain joins TRBV4-1 to TRBJ2-2, with 8 bases fitting TRBD2. The junction had 18 bases not matched to a gene; V was cut back by 4 bases and J by 8 bases. Germline loops: CDR1 MGHRA, CDR2 YSYEKL. This CDR3 comprises 18 residues. DNA of the CDR3: TGCGCCAGCAGCCGCGAGCGTTCCAGCGGGAGCTTAAGGGGGGAGCTGTTTTTT. Its translation: CASSRERSSGSLRGELFF.

The chain combines TRBV28 with TRBJ2-3, with a possible D match to TRBD2 (6 bases). The CDR3 sequence is 13 residues long. The germline V and J ends were trimmed by 8 bases and 4 bases, with 13 bases remaining between them. CDR1 and CDR2 (germline): MDHEN, SYDVKM. CDR3 bases: TGTGCCAGCGGCGGGGAGGAGGCAGATACGCAGTATTTT. Protein sequence: CASGGEEADTQYF.

The chain joins TRBV30 to TRBJ2-5, with 10 bases aligning to TRBD2. Germline loops: CDR1 GTSNPN, CDR2 SVGIG (reference sequence). The length of the CDR3 is 14 residues. After removal of 2 bases from V and 2 bases from J, the junction contained 2 bases not matched to a gene. CDR3 in amino acids: CAWSWTSGQETQYF. The CDR3 coding sequence is TGTGCCTGGAGTTGGACTAGCGGTCAAGAGACCCAGTACTTC.

The chain combines TRBV11-2 with TRBJ2-7; maybe TRBD1 (6 bases). Germline values: CDR1 SGHAT, CDR2 FQNNGV. V was cut by 5 bases and J by 2 bases, with 13 bases left in between. CDR3 size: 14 residues. The CDR3 reads CASSTRGSTYEQYF. The CDR3 DNA is TGTGCCAGCAGCACGAGGGGGTCAACCTACGAGCAGTACTTC.

CDR3 DNA sequence: TGTGCCAGCAGCTTGGAGGGGCATTTCGACGAGCAGTACTTC. This gives the protein CASSLEGHFDEQYF. The chain employs TRBV7-9 and TRBJ2-7, with TRBD2 as a possible D gene (6 bases). CDR1 and CDR2 (germline): SEHNR, FQNEAQ (reference sequence). The CDR3 has 14 residues. The germline V and J ends were trimmed by 3 bases and 5 bases, with 14 bases remaining between them.

V gene TRBV29-1 combines with J gene TRBJ2-7; possible D gene TRBD1, 6 bases. From germline, CDR1 is SQVTM and CDR2 ANQGSEA. V dropped 8 bases and J dropped 4 bases, with 18 bases sitting between them. The CDR3 is 13 residues long. This CDR3 is CSTSQGTGYEQYF. DNA for the CDR3: TGCAGCACGTCCCAGGGGACCGGGTACGAGCAGTACTTC.

The chain links TRBV10-1 to TRBJ2-1, with 14 nucleotides matching TRBD2. This CDR3 is 20 amino acids long. In germline, CDR1 is WNHNN, CDR2 SYGVQD (reference sequence). V lost 2 bases to trimming and J lost 4 bases; unmatched junction nucleotides: 13. The CDR3 reads CASSEHGGLAGEGAYNEQFF. The CDR3, as DNA: TGCGCCAGCAGTGAGCATGGGGGACTAGCGGGAGAGGGGGCGTACAATGAGCAGTTCTTC.

This clone came up a few times. The rearrangement links TRBV30 to TRBJ2-7; D might be TRBD1 (6 bases). V was clipped by 5 bases and J by 2 bases, with 10 bases between them. The CDR3 runs 12 residues. Germline V gives CDR1 GTSNPN, CDR2 SVGIG (reference sequence). DNA of the CDR3: TGTGCCTGGGGAACAGGGACCTACGAGCAGTACTTC. This gives the protein CAWGTGTYEQYF.

The chain joins TRBV9 to TRBJ1-1, with no clear D. Germline V gene data show CDR1 as SGDLS and CDR2 as YYNGEE. This CDR3 has 16 amino acids. Between the trimmed V and J ends, which lost 3 bases and 2 bases, there was a span of 17 bases. CDR3 amino acids: CASSATPDPSNTEAFF. CDR3 DNA: TGTGCCAGCAGCGCAACCCCAGACCCAAGTAACACTGAAGCTTTCTTT.

This chain connects TRBV9 to TRBJ2-1; 8 bases fit TRBD2. CDR1 is SGDLS and CDR2 is YYNGEE in the germline V gene. V trimming: 1 base; J trimming: 8 bases; junction bases outside the gene matches: 14. The length of the CDR3 is 17 residues. CDR3 region: CASSVTSGSYLMDEQFF. In DNA, the CDR3 is TGTGCCAGCAGCGTAACGAGCGGGAGTTATCTTATGGATGAGCAGTTCTTC.

The chain employs TRBV7-2 and TRBJ2-1, with D tentatively TRBD2 (6 bases). Deletions cut 7 bases from V and 4 bases from J, with 17 bases between. The CDR3 consists of 15 residues. CDR1 SGHTA and CDR2 FQGNSA come from the germline V gene. CDR3 region: CASIVTSLLYNEQFF. CDR3 DNA: TGTGCCAGCATCGTAACTAGCCTTTTATACAATGAGCAGTTCTTC.

This chain links TRBV25-1 with TRBJ2-2; D is unclear. V was pared by 4 bases and J by 3 bases, with 9 bases between. This CDR3 is built from 14 residues. CDR1 and CDR2 (germline): MGHDK, SYGVNS. As DNA, the CDR3 is TGTGCCAGCAGTGTACAAACGTACACCGGGGAGCTGTTTTTT. Translated, it gives CASSVQTYTGELFF.

The chain joins TRBV14 to TRBJ1-2; D is undetermined. V lost 4 bases, J lost 5 bases, and 17 bases lay in between. The CDR3 runs to 15 residues. Germline V gene lookup returns CDR1 SGHDN and CDR2 FVKESK. CDR3 nucleotides: TGTGCCAGCAGCCCCTTAGCCACGGCCGTATATGGCTACACCTTC. This sequence encodes CASSPLATAVYGYTF.

This clone was seen a single time. Here the CDR3 DNA reads TGTGCCAGCAGTTACAGGGGGCGCCTCTCCTACGAGCAGTACTTC. This translates into CASSYRGRLSYEQYF. J is TRBJ2-7 and V is TRBV28, with 9 positions matching TRBD1. J was trimmed by 0 bases and V by 4 bases; bases with no gene match: 4. This CDR3 is built from 15 residues. Germline-derived CDR1 and CDR2 are MDHEN and SYDVKM.

This clone was observed a single time. The gene calls are TRBV6-5 and TRBJ2-2; D call uncertain. V dropped 2 bases and J dropped 7 bases, with 5 bases sitting between them. CDR1 MNHEY and CDR2 SVGAGI come from the germline V gene. The CDR3 sequence is 12 residues long. The CDR3 DNA sequence: TGTGCCAGCAGTTACGGTGACGGGGAGCTGTTTTTT. It translates to CASSYGDGELFF.

V gene TRBV6-5 combines with J gene TRBJ2-7; perhaps TRBD1 as D (6 bases). The CDR3 sequence is 13 residues long. Germline CDR1 MNHEY, CDR2 SVGAGI. Trimming took 6 bases from V and 3 from J, leaving 12 bases between them. Here the CDR3 DNA reads TGTGCCAGCAGCCACCGGGACAACTACGAGCAGTACTTC. It encodes CASSHRDNYEQYF.

This rearrangement joins TRBV7-3 to TRBJ2-3; 7 bases are shared with TRBD2. Germline V gene lookup returns CDR1 SGHTA and CDR2 FQGTGA. Trimming removed 2 bases from V and 1 base from J; junction bases left unmatched: 3. The CDR3 covers 15 residues. Written as DNA, the CDR3 is TGTGCCAGCAGCTTATACAGCGGGGGCACAGATACGCAGTATTTT. This sequence encodes CASSLYSGGTDTQYF.

V usage is TRBV27 and J usage is TRBJ2-1; D may be TRBD2 (6 bases). The V and J ends lost 4 bases and 6 bases respectively, with 13 bases between them. The CDR3 runs 14 residues. CDR1 and CDR2 (germline): MNHEY, SMNVEV (reference sequence). CDR3 protein: CASSSTSQVNEQFF. The CDR3, as DNA: TGTGCCAGCAGTTCGACTAGTCAGGTCAATGAGCAGTTCTTC.

The chain uses TRBV23-1 and TRBJ1-5; 10 bases line up with TRBD1. TRBV23-1 falls under the ORF class, with uncertain function. J gave up 0 bases and V 3 bases, and 11 bases lay outside the gene matches. The CDR3 consists of 19 residues. The CDR3 coding sequence is TGCGCCAGCAGTCAGGAAGACAGGGGGCGTCCGTATAGCAATCAGCCCCAGCATTTT. It is translated as CASSQEDRGRPYSNQPQHF.

The V call is TRBV10-3, the J call TRBJ1-1; D remains ambiguous. Germline V gene lookup returns CDR1 ENHRY and CDR2 SYGVKD. V gave up 8 bases and J gave up 1 base, with 14 bases separating them. This CDR3 region has 14 residues. The chain's CDR3 is CAISPGEGNTEAFF. The CDR3 DNA reads as TGTGCCATCTCTCCAGGTGAGGGGAACACTGAAGCTTTCTTT.

In the case of this clone: Since the CDR3 does not end with the conserved phenylalanine or tryptophan, this likely comes from a read error. The DNA is left out, because the CDR3 cannot be placed on it with certainty; the CDR3 is given as TCRdb lists it. V usage is TRBV13 and J usage is TRBJ2-7; the table's D call TRBD2 went unverified against the DNA. The germline gives CDR1 PRHDT, CDR2 FYEKMQ (reference sequence). The CDR3 sequence runs 14 residues, both termini included. The CDR3 loop reads CASSLAGGTATPNI.

A single count supports this clone. The rearrangement links TRBV28 to TRBJ2-7, with 12 bases identical to TRBD2. J gave up 0 bases and V 1 base, and 16 bases lay outside the gene matches. Germline V gene lookup returns CDR1 MDHEN and CDR2 SYDVKM. The CDR3 is 21 amino acids. This CDR3 reads CASSLSGFSGTSGFSSYEQYF. As DNA, the CDR3 is TGTGCCAGCAGTTTATCGGGATTCTCGGGGACTAGCGGGTTTAGCTCCTACGAGCAGTACTTC.

This chain links TRBV7-9 with TRBJ1-1; D perhaps matches TRBD1 (6 bases). V dropped 1 base and J dropped 5 bases, with 14 bases sitting between them. The germline V gene has CDR1 SEHNR and CDR2 FQNEAQ (reference sequence). The CDR3 has 15 amino acids. The CDR3 reads CASSLVGGSRTEAFF. The DNA for the CDR3 is TGTGCCAGCAGCTTAGTAGGGGGGTCTAGGACTGAAGCTTTCTTT.

The gene calls are TRBV5-5 and TRBJ1-3; D is uncertain. V was clipped by 5 bases and J by 2 bases, with 14 bases between them. Germline loops: CDR1 SGHKS, CDR2 YYEKEE (reference sequence). The CDR3 loop spans 15 amino acids. This CDR3 is CASRASSGAGNTIYF. CDR3 sequence (DNA): TGTGCCAGCAGGGCAAGCAGCGGCGCTGGAAACACCATATATTTT.